This T cell receptor beta chain was obtained from a study of cytomegalovirus exposure and HLA in healthy donors. At the level of the study: Approximately 83 million unique TCRs from HLA-typed donors were held in an early data release. The study's findings and limits: Associated with HLA alleles at 0.05 false discovery rate in a later analysis were fewer than 20,000 TCR beta sequences. Beyond CMV serostatus, there was no information to go on about immune exposure.

This clone was seen more than once but under ten times. Its antigen is unidentified. PCR employed 60 Vbeta and 13 Jbeta primers. TCRdb keeps only in-frame clones here, not all; method: immunoSEQ multiplex PCR. Of some 180,000 clones in the sample, around 80% were seen once. This CDR3 comprises 15 residues. The V gene's germline CDR1 is MNHEY and CDR2 SVGAGI. The trim removed 5 bases at V and 6 bases at J, leaving 9 bases unmatched. Specimen: PBMCs. The clonotype was recovered from a woman younger than 45 in good health and CMV-seronegative. V and J are TRBV6-5 and TRBJ2-3; 9 bases agree with TRBD2. The CDR3 DNA follows: TGTGCCAGCAGTCGCGGGGGGGCAGCTTCGGATACGCAGTATTTT. It yields the protein CASSRGGAASDTQYF.